These 28 T cell receptor beta chains came from one sample sequenced in a study of technical replicates of blood from a handful of donors. Measured with immunoSEQ multiplex PCR; TCRdb has only the in-frame clones, and not every one. This table holds roughly 51,000 clones, around 93% found once. Sequenced input: PBMCs. The source is a human donor in good health. Some clones in this sample may be carry-over from other donors' samples.

The gene calls are TRBV5-6 and TRBJ2-3, with 15 positions matching TRBD2. With V trimmed by 1 base and J by 6 bases, 3 bases remained unmatched. Germline V lookup: CDR1 SGHDT, CDR2 YYEEEE. This CDR3 is built from 16 residues. The chain's CDR3 is CASSLWGTSGGDTQYF. In nucleotides, the CDR3 is TGTGCCAGCAGCTTGTGGGGGACTAGCGGGGGGGATACGCAGTATTTT.

The chain employs TRBV9 and TRBJ1-1; TRBD1 might be the D (5 bases). The length of the CDR3 is 13 residues. V lost 0 bases, J lost 11 bases, and 14 bases lay in between. CDR1 and CDR2 (germline): SGDLS, YYNGEE. CDR3: CASSVAQGAVAFF. In DNA, the CDR3 is TGTGCCAGCAGCGTAGCTCAGGGCGCTGTCGCTTTCTTT.

This chain uses TRBV2 with TRBJ2-7; possible D gene TRBD2, 5 bases. The CDR3 runs 13 residues. V gave up 6 bases and J gave up 4 bases, with 13 bases separating them. CDR1 is SNHLY and CDR2 is FYNNEI in the germline V gene. The chain's CDR3 is CASRDSAEYEQYF. The DNA of the CDR3 is TGTGCCAGCAGAGACTCAGCGGAATACGAGCAGTACTTC.

This rearrangement joins TRBV5-1 to TRBJ2-7; 10 nucleotides agree with TRBD1. The J segment lost 6 bases and the V segment lost 4 bases, leaving 10 bases of the junction unmatched. Germline-derived CDR1 and CDR2 are SGHRS and YFSETQ. This CDR3 has 15 residues. CDR3 sequence (DNA): TGCGCCAGCAGCCGAGGTTGGACAGGGGGTAGCGAGCAGTACTTC. Its protein is CASSRGWTGGSEQYF.

The rearrangement links TRBV7-6 to TRBJ1-3; the match to TRBD1 covers 9 bases. After removal of 5 bases from V and 4 bases from J, the junction contained 6 bases not matched to a gene. CDR1 is SGHVS and CDR2 is FNYEAQ in the germline V gene. The CDR3 length is 15 residues. CDR3 coding DNA: TGTGCCAGCAGCGAGTTCGGGACAGGGGGAAACACCATATATTTT. Protein product: CASSEFGTGGNTIYF.

This chain connects TRBV7-9 to TRBJ2-1; 10 bases fit TRBD2. The germline V gene has CDR1 SEHNR and CDR2 FQNEAQ (reference sequence). J gave up 6 bases and V 5 bases, and 10 bases lay outside the gene matches. The CDR3 extends over 16 amino acids. For the CDR3, the DNA is TGTGCCAGCAGCATCCCCCTAGCGGGAGCCGTCAATGAGCAGTTCTTC. Translating it yields CASSIPLAGAVNEQFF.

The rearrangement joins TRBV5-6 to TRBJ2-7; D gene ambiguous. Germline CDR1 reads SGHDT; CDR2 reads YYEEEE. V was shortened by 4 bases and J by 0 bases, with 8 bases between the two germline ends. The CDR3 is 13 amino acids. The CDR3 sequence: CASSLPSSYEQYF. In DNA form, the CDR3 reads TGTGCCAGCAGCCTTCCGAGCTCCTACGAGCAGTACTTC. The variable domain in full, with the rest retrieved from reference TRBV5-6 and TRBJ2-7, is DAGVTQSPTHLIKTRGQQVTLRCSPKSGHDTVSWYQQALGQGPQFIFQYYEEEERQRGNFPDRFSGHQFPNYSSELNVNALLLGDSALYLCASSLPSSYEQYFGPGTRLTVT.

The V and J genes are TRBV10-3 and TRBJ2-5; 8 nucleotides match TRBD1. After removal of 8 bases from V and 5 bases from J, the junction contained 1 base not matched to a gene. There are 11 residues in the CDR3. Per the germline V gene, CDR1 is ENHRY and CDR2 is SYGVKD. As DNA, the CDR3 is TGTGCCATCCGACAGGGGGAGACCCAGTACTTC. Residues: CAIRQGETQYF.

The V call is TRBV10-3, the J call TRBJ1-1, with D uncertain. This CDR3 has 14 residues. CDR1 and CDR2 from the germline V gene are ENHRY and SYGVKD. Trimming pared 0 bases from V and 5 bases from J, leaving 10 bases between. Here the CDR3 reads CAISESSDGTEAFF. Here the CDR3 DNA reads TGTGCCATCAGTGAGTCAAGTGACGGGACTGAAGCTTTCTTT.

The chain has TRBV7-9 and TRBJ2-2; weak D call: TRBD1 (7 bases). Trimming cost V 1 base and J 11 bases, with 14 bases left between them. The germline V gene encodes CDR1 SEHNR and CDR2 FQNEAQ (reference sequence). The CDR3 has 14 amino acids. The CDR3 coding sequence is TGTGCCAGCAGCTTAGGCCAGGGGGGCCACGAGCTGTTTTTT. It encodes CASSLGQGGHELFF.

The chain combines TRBV6-5 with TRBJ1-2; 9 bases match TRBD1. CDR1 and CDR2 (germline): MNHEY, SVGAGI. Trimming at V came to 8 bases and at J to 8 bases, leaving 3 bases not matched to a gene. This CDR3 has 11 amino acids. The CDR3 reads CASGGQGGYTF. The CDR3 bases are TGTGCCAGCGGGGGACAGGGAGGCTACACCTTC.

This clone appeared a single time. The J gene is TRBJ2-7, the V gene TRBV7-2; TRBD1 agrees at 8 bases. V lost 5 bases and J lost 2; bases outside the gene matches: 14. The CDR3 runs to 17 residues. The germline V gene has CDR1 SGHTA and CDR2 FQGNSA. The CDR3 sequence is CASSHRGLVGRTYEQYF. CDR3 bases: TGTGCCAGCAGCCACAGGGGGTTGGTAGGCAGAACCTACGAGCAGTACTTC.

The genes are TRBV19 and TRBJ1-2, with 9 bases aligning to TRBD1. Trimming took 3 bases from V and 9 from J; bases not matched to a gene: 5. The germline gives CDR1 LNHDA, CDR2 SQIVND (reference sequence). The CDR3 has 13 amino acids. The CDR3 loop reads CASSMGQGRSYTF. The CDR3 coding sequence is TGTGCCAGTAGTATGGGACAGGGTCGAAGCTACACCTTC.

The chain uses TRBV4-2 and TRBJ2-3, with 9 bases aligning to TRBD2. After removal of 0 bases from V and 4 bases from J, the junction contained 11 bases not matched to a gene. CDR1 is LGHNA and CDR2 is YNFKEQ in the germline V gene. This CDR3 contains 18 residues. The CDR3 coding sequence is TGTGCCAGCAGCCAAGATTCCGGCGGGGGGGCCAGTGCAGATACGCAGTATTTT. Its translation is CASSQDSGGGASADTQYF.

The V and J genes are TRBV5-6 and TRBJ2-2, with 7 bases that match TRBD2. Per germline, CDR1 SGHDT and CDR2 YYEEEE. The CDR3 totals 15 residues. Unmatched junction bases numbered 4, after V lost 4 bases and J lost 1 base. Here the CDR3 reads CASSRRGRNTGELFF. Here the CDR3 DNA reads TGTGCCAGCAGCCGGCGGGGGAGGAACACCGGGGAGCTGTTTTTT.

The chain employs TRBV14 and TRBJ1-2; 9 nucleotides match TRBD1. Per germline, CDR1 SGHDN and CDR2 FVKESK. CDR3 length: 18 amino acids. With V trimmed by 3 bases and J by 7 bases, 18 bases remained unmatched. CDR3 in DNA: TGTGCCAGCAGCCATCTTCAACCCGGACAGGGGATCCTCAGTGGCTACACCTTC. Translated: CASSHLQPGQGILSGYTF.

The chain combines TRBV4-2 with TRBJ2-2, with 14 nucleotides matching TRBD2. V shed 3 bases and J 3 bases; nucleotides not matched to a gene: 9. The germline CDR1 and CDR2 sequences are LGHNA and YNFKEQ. The CDR3 sequence is 19 residues long. CDR3 DNA sequence: TGTGCCAGCAGCCATGTCCCGGGACTAGCGGGGGTAGACACCGGGGAGCTGTTTTTT. Its protein is CASSHVPGLAGVDTGELFF.

The gene calls are TRBV19 and TRBJ2-5; D unclear. V was clipped by 7 bases and J by 1 base, with 16 bases between them. Germline V CDR1 and CDR2: LNHDA, SQIVND (reference sequence). This CDR3 has 15 amino acids. CDR3 sequence (DNA): TGTGCCAGTACCTCCCAGGCGAAGTCCCAAGAGACCCAGTACTTC. Encoded protein: CASTSQAKSQETQYF. The entire variable domain, with the rest obtained from reference TRBV19 and TRBJ2-5, is as follows: DGGITQSPKYLFRKEGQNVTLSCEQNLNHDAMYWYRQDPGQGLRLIYYSQIVNDFQKGDIAEGYSVSREKKESFPLTVTSAQKNPTAFYLCASTSQAKSQETQYFGPGTRLLVL.

This chain connects TRBV27 to TRBJ2-1, with D uncertain. The CDR3 length is 14 residues. V dropped 3 bases and J dropped 0 bases, with 6 bases sitting between them. Germline assignment: CDR1 MNHEY and CDR2 SMNVEV (reference sequence). DNA for the CDR3: TGTGCCAGCAGTTTTCGGAGCTCCTACAATGAGCAGTTCTTC. It translates to CASSFRSSYNEQFF.

The genes are TRBV2 and TRBJ1-4; 7 nucleotides line up with TRBD1. This CDR3 is 13 amino acids long. The junction had 9 bases not matched to a gene; V was cut back by 9 bases and J by 8 bases. The germline CDR1 and CDR2 sequences are SNHLY and FYNNEI. The CDR3 reads CASRTGAIEKLFF. The CDR3 region has the DNA TGTGCCAGTAGGACAGGTGCCATAGAAAAACTGTTTTTT.

V and J are TRBV6-6 and TRBJ1-3, with D possibly matching TRBD1 (5 bases). The CDR3 spans 13 residues. CDR1 MNHNY and CDR2 SVGAGI come from the germline V gene (reference sequence). The V end lost 6 bases, the J end lost 3 bases, and 9 bases lay between the germline ends. The CDR3 protein is CASRTGGGNTIYF. The CDR3 DNA reads TGTGCCAGCAGAACCGGGGGTGGAAACACCATATATTTT.

This chain connects TRBV19 to TRBJ2-1; D gene ambiguous. Trimming left V 6 bases short and J 7 bases short, with 16 bases between. Germline V CDR1 and CDR2: LNHDA, SQIVND (reference sequence). The CDR3 is 14 residues long. CDR3 coding DNA: TGTGCCAGTAGCCCTCGGGTGGCTCTAAATGAGCAGTTCTTC. Amino acid sequence: CASSPRVALNEQFF.

CDR3 region: CASSVQGDSSYEQYF. CDR3 DNA: TGTGCCAGCAGTGTACAGGGAGATAGCTCCTACGAGCAGTACTTC. The chain has TRBV6-5 and TRBJ2-7, with D perhaps matching TRBD1 (6 bases). This CDR3 spans 15 amino acids. Trimming pared 5 bases from V and 0 bases from J, leaving 14 bases between. Germline V CDR1 and CDR2: MNHEY, SVGAGI.

The rearrangement links TRBV30 to TRBJ1-5; no reliable D call. The CDR3 consists of 14 residues. Deletions cut 2 bases from V and 5 bases from J, with 13 bases between. The germline gives CDR1 GTSNPN, CDR2 SVGIG (reference sequence). CDR3 nucleotides: TGTGCCTGGAGTCCGAGACCCGGGGATCAGCCCCAGCATTTT. Its translation: CAWSPRPGDQPQHF. The full variable domain, its missing parts supplied by reference TRBV30 and TRBJ1-5, is SQTIHQWPATLVQPVGSPLSLECTVEGTSNPNLYWYRQAAGRGLQLLFYSVGIGQISSEVPQNLSASRPQDRQFILSSKKLLLSDSGFYLCAWSPRPGDQPQHFGDGTRLSIL.

V gene TRBV2 combines with J gene TRBJ1-1; 7 bases match TRBD1. V lost 7 bases to trimming and J lost 7 bases; unmatched junction nucleotides: 12. This CDR3 contains 14 residues. CDR1 is SNHLY and CDR2 is FYNNEI in the germline V gene. The CDR3 here is CASTKGAVSSEAFF. DNA of the CDR3: TGTGCCAGCACCAAGGGGGCAGTCTCTAGTGAAGCTTTCTTT.

This clone has only one observation. The V gene is TRBV6-5, the J gene TRBJ2-1, with TRBD1 identical over 8 bases. Germline values: CDR1 MNHEY, CDR2 SVGAGI. The CDR3 extends over 14 amino acids. With 6 bases clipped from V and 6 bases from J, the junction kept 7 bases outside the gene matches. The chain's CDR3 is CASRKWTGFNEQFF. CDR3 nucleotide sequence: TGTGCCAGCAGAAAATGGACAGGGTTCAATGAGCAGTTCTTC.

This chain connects TRBV7-8 to TRBJ2-7; TRBD1 matches 9 bases. J gave up 0 bases and V 4 bases, and 7 bases lay outside the gene matches. CDR1 is SGHVS, CDR2 FQNEAQ, per germline. The length of the CDR3 is 16 residues. The CDR3 nucleotides read TGTGCCAGCAGCTACATAGGGACAGGGAGCTCCTACGAGCAGTACTTC. Protein product: CASSYIGTGSSYEQYF.

The chain has TRBV9 and TRBJ1-2; possibly TRBD1 for D (5 bases). The CDR3 is 14 amino acids. Germline V gene lookup returns CDR1 SGDLS and CDR2 YYNGEE. Trimming shortened V by 7 bases and J by 2 bases, and 15 bases separated the two germline ends. The CDR3 is CASSAWPGNYGYTF. CDR3 nucleotides: TGTGCCAGCTCTGCGTGGCCAGGGAACTATGGCTACACCTTC.